One sample yielded the 21 T cell receptor beta chains listed below, sequenced in a study of blood T cells in healthy people across ages. Combining a sample-barcoded 5' primer with a J-beta primer mix, a second PCR ran for roughly 7 to 12 cycles. TCRdb re-called the 5' RACE reads with MiXCR, one entry per CDR3 protein. The data show hundreds of thousands of distinct CDR3 sequences, approximately 48% seen once. Sequenced input: blood. These receptors came from a man aged 55-75 years in good health.

This clonotype appeared a single time. The CDR3 DNA reads as TGCGCCAGCAGCTTGGATCCAGACACCATATATTTT. Encoded protein: CASSLDPDTIYF. This chain uses TRBV5-1 with TRBJ1-3; D unclear. The CDR3 loop spans 12 amino acids. Trimming took 0 bases from V and 8 from J, leaving 6 bases between them. Germline V gives CDR1 SGHRS, CDR2 YFSETQ.

There are a few counts of this clonotype. The chain links TRBV7-9 to TRBJ2-7; D unresolved. This CDR3 region has 15 residues. The ends were cut back, 4 bases at V and 7 bases at J, with 20 bases in the middle. CDR1 SEHNR and CDR2 FQNEAQ come from the germline V gene (reference sequence). This chain's CDR3 is CASSSTRTQVDEQYF. The CDR3 bases are TGTGCCAGCAGCTCAACACGGACCCAGGTAGATGAGCAGTACTTC.

This chain connects TRBV19 to TRBJ2-5, with 11 nucleotides matching TRBD1. The DNA matches TRBJ2-7 better at its end, which makes the J call doubtful. CDR3 length: 15 amino acids. Germline values: CDR1 LNHDA, CDR2 SQIVND (reference sequence). The DNA for the CDR3 is TGTGCCAGTAGTGGACGGGACAGGGGGACGGACGAGCAGTACTTC. Encoded protein: CASSGRDRGTDEQYF.

This chain uses TRBV4-3 with TRBJ1-6, with D maybe TRBD1 (6 bases). The CDR3 totals 18 residues. V lost 0 bases to trimming and J lost 7 bases, with 19 bases between them. Germline V lookup: CDR1 LGHNA, CDR2 YSLEER. CDR3 sequence (DNA): TGCGCCAGCAGCCAAGAAAGGCTCAACAAAGGGGGGAATTCACCCCTCCACTTT. Translating it yields CASSQERLNKGGNSPLHF.

This chain uses TRBV7-2 with TRBJ2-5, with D possibly being TRBD1 (6 bases). Per the germline V gene, CDR1 is SGHTA and CDR2 is FQGNSA. The V and J ends lost 4 bases and 5 bases respectively, with 17 bases between them. The CDR3 extends over 15 amino acids. This CDR3 reads CASSSSPGAYETQYF. CDR3 DNA: TGTGCCAGCAGCTCCTCCCCAGGGGCCTACGAGACCCAGTACTTC.

This clonotype has only a few counts. The chain employs TRBV4-3 and TRBJ2-6, with D maybe TRBD1 (5 bases). Germline V gives CDR1 LGHNA, CDR2 YSLEER. V shed 0 bases and J shed 1 base, with 7 bases lying between them. The CDR3 extends over 16 amino acids. CDR3 loop: CASSQETASGANVLTF. The DNA for the CDR3 is TGCGCCAGCAGCCAAGAGACAGCGTCTGGGGCCAACGTCCTGACTTTC.

The chain recombines TRBV20-1 with TRBJ2-3, with a possible D match to TRBD2 (5 bases). This CDR3 comprises 14 residues. Trimming stripped 5 bases from V and 6 bases from J, with 18 bases between. The germline V gene has CDR1 DFQATT and CDR2 SNEGSKA (reference sequence). The CDR3 region is CSAFRHSRGDTQYF. In DNA, the CDR3 is TGCAGTGCTTTTAGACATTCCCGCGGGGATACGCAGTATTTT.

This clonotype has more than one count but fewer than ten. The V gene is TRBV5-1, the J gene TRBJ2-3, with D maybe TRBD2 (7 bases). There are 15 residues in the CDR3. The germline V gene has CDR1 SGHRS and CDR2 YFSETQ. V was trimmed by 6 bases and J by 1 base, leaving 15 bases between them. CDR3 region: CASTRWGGGTDTQYF. DNA for the CDR3: TGCGCCAGCACCCGCTGGGGGGGCGGCACAGATACGCAGTATTTT.

This clonotype turned up a few times. This chain uses TRBV2 with TRBJ2-6; the D gene is possibly TRBD1 (6 bases). Germline-derived CDR1 and CDR2 are SNHLY and FYNNEI. The CDR3 extends over 16 amino acids. Trimming removed 5 bases from V and 2 bases from J, with 13 bases in between. The CDR3 spells CASSYRQAAGANVLTF. The CDR3 DNA is TGTGCCAGCAGTTACAGACAGGCCGCTGGGGCCAACGTCCTGACTTTC.

Comments on this clonotype: The junction departs from the called germline gene at one end, perhaps through a read error. V and J are TRBV5-1 and TRBJ2-5, with 8 bases matching TRBD1. CDR1 and CDR2 from the germline V gene are SGHRS and YFSETQ. The CDR3 is made up of 16 amino acids. The CDR3 DNA sequence: TGCGCCAGCAGCGGGGGACGACAGGGGTACCAAGAGACCCTGTACTTC. Translated, it gives CASSGGRQGYQETLYF. Complete variable domain (other parts from reference TRBV5-1 and TRBJ2-5): KAGVTQTPRYLIKTRGQQVTLSCSPISGHRSVSWYQQTPGQGLQFLFEYFSETQRNKGNFPGRFSGRQFSNSRSEMNVSTLELGDSALYLCASSGGRQGYQETLYFGPGTRLLVL.

This clonotype was detected only a few times. This chain links TRBV5-8 with TRBJ2-7, with D hard to call. Germline values: CDR1 SGHTS, CDR2 YDEGEE. V lost 1 base, J lost 3 bases, and 20 bases lay in between. The CDR3 spans 17 residues. Written as DNA, the CDR3 is TGTGCCAGCAGCTTGTCTAGGTCCAACCTGGCATACTACGAGCAGTACTTC. Amino acid sequence: CASSLSRSNLAYYEQYF.

This clonotype was seen a few times. The CDR3: CASSLRGRGPYTYNEQFF. DNA for the CDR3: TGTGCCAGCAGCTTAAGGGGGAGGGGGCCTTACACCTACAATGAGCAGTTCTTC. This sequence joins TRBV7-3 and TRBJ2-1; D might be TRBD1 or TRBD2, each matching 7 bases. This CDR3 spans 18 amino acids. Germline V gene data show CDR1 as SGHTA and CDR2 as FQGTGA. The V and J ends lost 1 base and 2 bases respectively, with 18 bases between them.

As to this clonotype: A much larger clonotype is one base distant, so this may be a read error. The chain couples TRBV11-3 to TRBJ2-1, with 7 bases that match TRBD1. The CDR3 loop spans 16 amino acids. Germline CDR1 reads SGHNT; CDR2 reads YENEEA. As DNA, the CDR3 is TGTGCCGGCAGCTTCCCGACAGGGCATGAGTACAATGAGCAGTTCTTC. It is translated as CAGSFPTGHEYNEQFF.

V is TRBV20-1 and J is TRBJ2-5, with 9 bases aligning to TRBD2. V trimming: 5 bases; J trimming: 4 bases; junction bases outside the gene matches: 5. Germline V gives CDR1 DFQATT, CDR2 SNEGSKA (reference sequence). The CDR3 length is 13 residues. The CDR3 reads CSAPGLAPETQYF. CDR3 sequence (DNA): TGCAGTGCTCCGGGACTAGCTCCAGAGACCCAGTACTTC.

The CDR3 nucleotides are TGCGCCAGCAGCTTGCAGGGGGCGCGAGCTAATGAAAAACTGTTTTTT. Its protein product is CASSLQGARANEKLFF. The chain links TRBV5-1 to TRBJ1-4, with TRBD1 identical over 8 bases. Unmatched junction bases numbered 5, after V lost 1 base and J lost 3 bases. Germline V gene data show CDR1 as SGHRS and CDR2 as YFSETQ. The CDR3 spans 16 residues.

The chain uses TRBV25-1 and TRBJ2-1; TRBD2 matches at 8 bases. Per the germline V gene, CDR1 is MGHDK and CDR2 is SYGVNS. This CDR3 contains 16 residues. The junction had 14 bases not matched to a gene; V was cut back by 3 bases and J by 10 bases. The CDR3 nucleotides are TGTGCCAGCAGTGACTCCGGGGGGGCGTCATCGGAGGAGCAGTTCTTC. Its translation: CASSDSGGASSEEQFF.

The V and J genes are TRBV20-1 and TRBJ1-5; D remains unclear. This CDR3 region has 16 residues. From germline, CDR1 is DFQATT and CDR2 SNEGSKA (reference sequence). Trimming removed 3 bases at V and 0 bases at J, with 15 bases between. The CDR3 DNA sequence: TGCAGTGCTAGTGTCATTAAGGGTAATAGCAATCAGCCCCAGCATTTT. Amino acids: CSASVIKGNSNQPQHF.

This clonotype appeared a few times. The chain links TRBV9 to TRBJ2-3; 9 nucleotides match TRBD1. V was clipped by 2 bases and J by 2 bases; unmatched bases: 3. CDR1 SGDLS and CDR2 YYNGEE come from the germline V gene. The CDR3 covers 15 residues. In DNA form, the CDR3 reads TGTGCCAGCAGCGTTGGGACAGGGATCACAGATACGCAGTATTTT. Protein product: CASSVGTGITDTQYF.

This chain joins TRBV6-6 and TRBJ2-7; D is uncertain. The V and J ends lost 6 bases and 5 bases respectively, with 26 bases between them. The CDR3 has 17 amino acids. In germline, CDR1 is MNHNY, CDR2 SVGAGI (reference sequence). CDR3 sequence reads: CASSQTKRGKTVHEQYF. The CDR3 DNA follows: TGTGCCAGCAGCCAAACAAAACGCGGAAAGACCGTCCACGAGCAGTACTTC.

Turning to this clonotype: This could be a read error, since a much larger clone is one nucleotide away. The chain has TRBV5-1 and TRBJ2-7, with 8 nucleotides matching TRBD1. The CDR3 runs to 15 residues. CDR1 and CDR2 from the germline V gene are SGHRS and YFSETQ. Losses at the gene ends were 3 bases for V and 5 bases for J; bases not matched to a gene: 10. The CDR3 DNA follows: TGCGCCAGCAGCTCTCAGGGGGCACGGGCCGACGAGCAGTACTTC. Translated: CASSSQGARADEQYF.

This sequence joins TRBV7-2 and TRBJ1-2, with 8 bases fitting TRBD1. This CDR3 has 14 residues. The V and J ends lost 5 bases and 8 bases, in that order; junction bases with no gene match: 10. CDR1 is SGHTA, CDR2 FQGNSA, per germline. CDR3 coding DNA: TGTGCCAGCAGCCCACCGGACAGGGTAGGAGGCTACACCTTC. This encodes CASSPPDRVGGYTF.